Listed below are T cell receptor beta chains from one sample, sequenced in a study of T cell responses to AZD1222 COVID-19 vaccine. Sequenced by immunoSEQ multiplex PCR; TCRdb stores in-frame clones only, minus some. The data show some 160,000 clones, about nine tenths seen once. Sequencing used peripheral blood, obtained 28 days after the second AZD1222 dose. The receptors were gathered from an adult who received the AZD1222 COVID-19 vaccine. Both conserved end residues are part of each CDR3. The D gene is left open where the match is weak. Expanded clones are given a class, and other clones once, few, many or no size at all.

clone size: .; D gene: .; V gene: TRBV7-9; J gene: TRBJ2-7; CDR3 DNA: TGTGCCAGCAGCTTAGGGGCAGGGTTGACCTACGAGCAGTACTTC; CDR3 protein: CASSLGAGLTYEQYF
clone size: .; D gene: .; V gene: TRBV11-3; J gene: TRBJ1-5; CDR3 DNA: TGTGCCAGCAGCTTAGGTTATTGTGGGGATCAGCCCCAGCATTTT; CDR3 protein: CASSLGYCGDQPQHF
clone size: .; D gene: TRBD1; V gene: TRBV9; J gene: TRBJ1-2; CDR3 DNA: TGTGCCAGCAGCGTTAGGGGGCTCGAATATGGCTACACCTTC; CDR3 protein: CASSVRGLEYGYTF
clone size: .; D gene: TRBD1; V gene: TRBV9; J gene: TRBJ1-2; CDR3 DNA: TGTGCCAGCAGTCCGGGACAGACGAACTATGGCTACACCTTC; CDR3 protein: CASSPGQTNYGYTF
clone size: few; D gene: TRBD2; V gene: TRBV11-3; J gene: TRBJ2-2; CDR3 DNA: TGTGCCAGCAGCCCTAGCGGGAGCGGGAACACCGGGGAGCTGTTTTTT; CDR3 protein: CASSPSGSGNTGELFF
clone size: .; D gene: .; V gene: TRBV19; J gene: TRBJ1-1; CDR3 DNA: TGTGCCAGTAAGTCCCCGGGACAAAACACTGAAGCTTTCTTT; CDR3 protein: CASKSPGQNTEAFF
clone size: .; D gene: TRBD1; V gene: TRBV4-2; J gene: TRBJ1-2; CDR3 DNA: TGTGCCAGCAGCCAAACAGACAGGGAAGATGGCTACACCTTC; CDR3 protein: CASSQTDREDGYTF
clone size: .; D gene: TRBD1; V gene: TRBV5-5; J gene: TRBJ2-5; CDR3 DNA: TGTGCCAGCAGCCAGCCCGGGACAGGTCGGGAGACCCAGTACTTC; CDR3 protein: CASSQPGTGRETQYF
clone size: .; D gene: .; V gene: TRBV30; J gene: TRBJ2-7; CDR3 DNA: TGTGCCTGGAGTGGATCCATCCAGGGCTACGAGCAGTACTTC; CDR3 protein: CAWSGSIQGYEQYF
clone size: .; D gene: .; V gene: TRBV24-1; J gene: TRBJ2-1; CDR3 DNA: TGTGCCACCAGTGACGGGGGCTCCTACAATGAGCAGTTCTTC; CDR3 protein: CATSDGGSYNEQFF